This TCR beta chain originates from a study of T cell responses to AZD1222 COVID-19 vaccine. The table came from immunoSEQ multiplex PCR; TCRdb's copy has only in-frame clones and leaves some out. The top ten clones hold 1.7% of a sample with about 100,000 clones, about nine tenths of them seen once. This TCR was sampled from an adult in good health. Sequencing was performed on peripheral blood, taken on day 0 of AZD1222 vaccination.

The CDR3 loop is CASGAWTSADEQFF. DNA for the CDR3: TGTGCCAGCGGGGCTTGGACTAGCGCCGATGAGCAGTTCTTC. V usage is TRBV7-9 and J usage is TRBJ2-1; TRBD2 aligns across 9 bases. With V trimmed by 8 bases and J by 8 bases, 10 bases remained unmatched. Germline values: CDR1 SEHNR, CDR2 FQNEAQ (reference sequence). CDR3 size: 14 residues.